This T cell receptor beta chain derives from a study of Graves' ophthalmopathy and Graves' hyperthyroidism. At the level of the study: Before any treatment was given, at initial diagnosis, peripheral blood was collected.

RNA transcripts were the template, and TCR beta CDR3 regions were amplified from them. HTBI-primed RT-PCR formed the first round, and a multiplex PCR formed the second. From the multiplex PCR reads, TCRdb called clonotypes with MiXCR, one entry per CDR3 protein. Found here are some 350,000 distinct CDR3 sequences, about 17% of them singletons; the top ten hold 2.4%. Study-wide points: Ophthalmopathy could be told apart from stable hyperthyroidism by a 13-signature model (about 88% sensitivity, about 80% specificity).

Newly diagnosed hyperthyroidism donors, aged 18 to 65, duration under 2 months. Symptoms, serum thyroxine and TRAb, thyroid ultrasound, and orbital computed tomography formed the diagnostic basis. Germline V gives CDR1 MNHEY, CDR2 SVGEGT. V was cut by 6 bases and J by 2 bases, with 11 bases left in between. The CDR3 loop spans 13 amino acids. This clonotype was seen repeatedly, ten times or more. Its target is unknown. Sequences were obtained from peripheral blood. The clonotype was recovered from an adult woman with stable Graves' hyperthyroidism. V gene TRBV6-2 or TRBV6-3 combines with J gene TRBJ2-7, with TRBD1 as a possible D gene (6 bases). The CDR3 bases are TGTGCCAGCAGACCGGGACATGCCTACGAGCAGTACTTC. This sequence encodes CASRPGHAYEQYF.